The rows below give T cell receptor beta chains drawn from one sample of a study of OX40 agonist ivuxolimab in advanced cancers. Profiling relied on immunoSEQ multiplex PCR, and the TCRdb table lists in-frame clones only, not all of them. The data show roughly 28,000 clones, around 85% seen once. The sequencing used CD4+ or CD8+ T cells sorted from blood, collected in a trial of the OX40 agonist ivuxolimab. The receptor source for this set is an adult with an advanced solid tumor such as melanoma, head and neck, liver or kidney cancer. Both conserved end residues are part of each CDR3. The D gene is left open where the match is weak. Clone size is given for some rows only: seen once, a few or many times, or a class if the clone is expanded.

D gene	V gene	J gene	clone size	CDR3 length	CDR3 protein	CDR3 DNA
TRBD1	TRBV5-8	TRBJ1-4	.	16	CASSPRWDSLNEKLFF	TGTGCCAGCAGCCCTCGGTGGGACAGCCTCAATGAAAAACTGTTTTTT
TRBD2	TRBV13	TRBJ2-7	few	15	CASSFTGTSGYEQYF	TGTGCCAGCAGCTTTACCGGGACTAGCGGGTACGAGCAGTACTTC
.	TRBV7-7	TRBJ2-1	.	13	CASSPGQGNEQFF	TGTGCCAGCAGCCCCGGGCAGGGCAATGAGCAGTTCTTC
.	TRBV7-6	TRBJ1-1	few	16	CASSGVGNREGTEAFF	TGTGCCAGCAGCGGCGTGGGGAATAGGGAAGGGACTGAAGCTTTCTTT
.	TRBV5-1	TRBJ1-1	.	14	CASSPGGLNTEAFF	TGCGCCAGCAGCCCCGGGGGGTTGAACACTGAAGCTTTCTTT
.	TRBV27	TRBJ2-5	.	15	CASSLGSWDRKTQYF	TGTGCCAGCAGTTTAGGGAGCTGGGATCGGAAGACCCAGTACTTC
.	TRBV27	TRBJ2-2	.	11	CASGRSGELFF	TGTGCCTCAGGGAGAAGCGGGGAGCTGTTTTTT
.	TRBV7-9	TRBJ2-2	.	14	CASSLSGVNGELFF	TGTGCCAGCAGCTTATCTGGGGTGAATGGGGAGCTGTTTTTT
.	TRBV19	TRBJ1-1	.	21	CASSIVGQSIRAIGVNTEAFF	TGTGCCAGTAGTATAGTGGGGCAGAGTATCAGGGCTATAGGGGTGAACACTGAAGCTTTCTTT
TRBD1	TRBV27	TRBJ1-2	.	14	CASSILQGAEGYTF	TGTGCCAGCAGTATACTACAGGGGGCAGAGGGCTACACCTTC
.	TRBV9	TRBJ2-1	.	14	CASSVVDGYNEQFF	TGTGCCAGCAGCGTAGTGGACGGGTACAATGAGCAGTTCTTC
.	TRBV27	TRBJ1-5	.	14	CASSLFGYNQPQHF	TGTGCCAGCAGTTTATTTGGGTACAATCAGCCCCAGCATTTT
TRBD1	TRBV30	TRBJ2-7	.	14	CAWSVGTGTYEQYF	TGTGCCTGGAGTGTTGGGACAGGAACCTACGAGCAGTACTTC
.	TRBV6-1	TRBJ2-7	.	15	CASGLNFISSYEQYF	TGTGCCAGTGGCCTTAACTTCATAAGCTCCTACGAGCAGTACTTC
TRBD2	TRBV14	TRBJ2-7	.	13	CASSPGTSVEQYF	TGTGCCAGCAGCCCCGGGACTAGCGTTGAGCAGTACTTC
.	TRBV25-1	TRBJ2-5	.	14	CASSDLGSQETQYF	TGTGCCAGCAGTGATTTGGGCAGTCAAGAGACCCAGTACTTC
.	TRBV6-6	TRBJ1-4	once	14	CASSYYRDDEKLFF	TGTGCCAGCAGTTACTACCGGGATGATGAAAAACTGTTTTTT
TRBD2	TRBV27	TRBJ2-7	.	14	CASAWGGLVYEQYF	TGTGCCAGCGCGTGGGGGGGGTTAGTTTACGAGCAGTACTTC
TRBD1	TRBV5-1	TRBJ2-7	.	15	CATSPRQGLLYEQYF	TGCGCCACCTCACCACGACAGGGATTACTCTACGAGCAGTACTTC
.	TRBV1	TRBJ2-7	.	18	CTSSQGLRGAGKDYEQYF	TGCACCAGCAGCCAAGGGCTCAGGGGGGCAGGGAAGGACTACGAGCAGTACTTC
.	TRBV27	TRBJ2-7	.	13	CASSLEGAYEQYF	TGTGCCAGCAGTTTAGAGGGGGCCTACGAGCAGTACTTC
.	TRBV11-3	TRBJ2-3	.	14	CASSLDAGPDTQYF	TGTGCCAGCAGCTTAGACGCAGGGCCAGATACGCAGTATTTT
.	TRBV7-6	TRBJ2-7	.	14	CASSLAVSSYEQYF	TGTGCCAGCAGCTTAGCCGTGTCCTCCTACGAGCAGTACTTC
.	TRBV5-1	TRBJ2-3	.	14	CASSLRAGTDTQYF	TGCGCCAGCAGCCTACGGGCGGGCACAGATACGCAGTATTTT
.	TRBV27	TRBJ1-5	.	14	CASSDGGANQPQHF	TGTGCCAGCAGTGACGGGGGTGCCAATCAGCCCCAGCATTTT
.	TRBV6-1	TRBJ1-5	medium-sized	14	CASSEVPVNQPQHF	TGTGCCAGCAGTGAAGTACCCGTCAATCAGCCCCAGCATTTT
.	TRBV14	TRBJ1-1	medium-sized	13	CASRPTGNTEAFF	TGTGCCAGCAGACCTACAGGGAACACTGAAGCTTTCTTT
TRBD1	TRBV7-6	TRBJ2-7	.	14	CASSLAGQSYEQYF	TGTGCCAGCAGCTTAGCGGGACAGTCCTACGAGCAGTACTTC
TRBD2	TRBV7-6	TRBJ2-1	.	18	CASSSDLPTSGVKNEQFF	TGTGCCAGCAGCTCTGACTTGCCGACTAGCGGGGTTAAAAATGAGCAGTTCTTC
.	TRBV12-5	TRBJ2-7	.	13	CASGLDLHYEQYF	TGTGCTAGTGGTTTGGACTTACACTACGAGCAGTACTTC
.	TRBV19	TRBJ1-1	.	13	CASTEGRNTEAFF	TGTGCCAGTACCGAGGGGAGGAACACTGAAGCTTTCTTT
.	TRBV5-5	TRBJ2-5	.	17	CASSLERVTVALGAQYF	TGTGCCAGCAGCTTGGAAAGAGTAACAGTAGCCCTCGGGGCCCAGTACTTC
TRBD1	TRBV5-4	TRBJ1-2	.	15	CASSFRAGGAYGYTF	TGTGCCAGCAGCTTTCGAGCAGGGGGCGCCTATGGCTACACCTTC
TRBD2	TRBV4-1	TRBJ2-2	.	18	CASSQDTTSGNPIGELFF	TGCGCCAGCAGCCAAGATACAACTAGCGGGAACCCAATCGGGGAGCTGTTTTTT
TRBD2	TRBV7-9	TRBJ2-2	.	17	CASSSPPRGVGTGELFF	TGTGCCAGCAGCTCCCCCCCTCGGGGGGTTGGCACCGGGGAGCTGTTTTTT
TRBD2	TRBV5-4	TRBJ2-3	.	16	CASSLLAGGPRDTQYF	TGTGCCAGCAGCTTACTAGCGGGGGGGCCGAGGGATACGCAGTATTTT
TRBD1	TRBV14	TRBJ1-3	.	16	CASSQEGGGFGNTIYF	TGTGCCAGCAGCCAAGAAGGAGGGGGCTTTGGAAACACCATATATTTT
.	TRBV11-3	TRBJ2-1	once	13	CASSGYSYNEQFF	TGTGCCAGCAGTGGGTACAGCTACAATGAGCAGTTCTTC
.	TRBV13	TRBJ1-5	few	13	CASSLKSNQPQHF	TGTGCCAGCAGCTTGAAGAGCAATCAGCCCCAGCATTTT
.	TRBV5-6	TRBJ2-1	few	15	CASSRTVNSYNEQFF	TGTGCCAGCAGCCGGACAGTTAACTCCTACAATGAGCAGTTCTTC
TRBD1	TRBV18	TRBJ1-3	.	15	CASSPGTASGNTIYF	TGTGCCAGCTCACCCGGGACAGCCTCTGGAAACACCATATATTTT
TRBD1	TRBV5-1	TRBJ2-1	.	16	CASSFEGGQVNNEQFF	TGCGCCAGCAGCTTCGAGGGGGGACAGGTTAACAATGAGCAGTTCTTC
.	TRBV7-6	TRBJ2-7	once	14	CASSGDLYSYEQYF	TGTGCCAGCAGCGGGGACCTATACTCCTACGAGCAGTACTTC
.	TRBV4-2	TRBJ2-7	.	14	CASSQARTPYEQYF	TGTGCCAGCAGCCAAGCGCGCACCCCCTACGAGCAGTACTTC
.	TRBV6-4	TRBJ2-1	.	15	CASKRSQPVWGEQFF	TGTGCCAGCAAACGTTCCCAGCCCGTCTGGGGGGAGCAGTTCTTC